The 25 T cell receptor beta chains below come from one sample, sequenced in a study of T cell repertoires in cytomegalovirus infection. No antigen has been assigned to these receptors. TCRdb re-analysed the reads in MiXCR, keeping a single row per CDR3 protein. The sample carries under 850,000 distinct CDR3 sequences, around 31% recorded once. Here the sequenced sample was cultured PBMCs, taken from culture after CMV antigen stimulation. The receptors shown here come from a human donor in good health (CMV status not recorded). Some clones in this sample may be carry-over from other donors' samples.

J is TRBJ1-1 and V is TRBV7-9; D is possibly TRBD1 (6 bases). The CDR3 is 14 residues long. Trimming stripped 5 bases from V and 1 base from J, with 11 bases between. Germline V CDR1 and CDR2: SEHNR, FQNEAQ (reference sequence). CDR3 sequence: CASSLMDRNTEAFF. CDR3 bases: TGTGCCAGCAGCCTCATGGACAGGAACACTGAAGCTTTCTTT.

The V and J genes are TRBV20-1 and TRBJ2-1; D is perhaps TRBD1 (5 bases). The CDR3 contains 10 residues. Trimming shortened V by 3 bases and J by 11 bases, and 8 bases separated the two germline ends. Germline CDR1 and CDR2: DFQATT and SNEGSKA (reference sequence). DNA for the CDR3: TGCAGTGCTAGTTTGGGGCAGCAGTTCTTC. Translating it yields CSASLGQQFF.

The chain joins TRBV5-1 to TRBJ2-1, with TRBD1 matching over 8 bases. Looked up from germline, CDR1 is SGHRS and CDR2 is YFSETQ. CDR3 length equals 15 residues. With 2 bases clipped from V and 5 bases from J, the junction kept 6 bases outside the gene matches. The CDR3 DNA follows: TGCGCCAGCAGCTTAAGACAGGGGAAGAACAATGAGCAGTTCTTC. Translating gives CASSLRQGKNNEQFF.

The chain has TRBV5-4 and TRBJ2-5, with 10 positions matching TRBD2. Germline V gene lookup returns CDR1 SGHNT and CDR2 YYREEE (reference sequence). The CDR3 spans 15 residues. Losses at the gene ends were 3 bases for V and 4 bases for J; bases not matched to a gene: 6. DNA of the CDR3: TGTGCCAGCAGCTCCTCGAGGACTAGCGGAGAGACCCAGTACTTC. Translating gives CASSSSRTSGETQYF.

The chain recombines TRBV5-1 with TRBJ2-3; TRBD1 aligns across 7 bases. With V trimmed by 4 bases and J by 4 bases, 6 bases remained unmatched. The CDR3 is made up of 14 amino acids. Germline lookup yields CDR1 SGHRS and CDR2 YFSETQ. CDR3 in amino acids: CASSRDRVPDTQYF. CDR3 nucleotide sequence: TGCGCCAGCAGCCGTGACAGGGTTCCAGATACGCAGTATTTT. The whole variable domain, filled in from reference TRBV5-1 and TRBJ2-3, reads KAGVTQTPRYLIKTRGQQVTLSCSPISGHRSVSWYQQTPGQGLQFLFEYFSETQRNKGNFPGRFSGRQFSNSRSEMNVSTLELGDSALYLCASSRDRVPDTQYFGPGTRLTVL.

This clonotype appeared a single time. CDR3 coding DNA: TGCAGCGTTGAAGATCCGGGATATGAGCAGTTCTTC. Encoded protein: CSVEDPGYEQFF. The chain employs TRBV29-1 and TRBJ2-1; D possibly corresponds to TRBD2 (5 bases). Deletions cut 0 bases from V and 8 bases from J, with 8 bases between. The CDR3 spans 12 residues. Germline assignment: CDR1 SQVTM and CDR2 ANQGSEA.

This clonotype has a count of ten or more. The chain uses TRBV7-2 and TRBJ2-3; no reliable D call. Trimming shortened V by 4 bases and J by 6 bases, and 11 bases separated the two germline ends. CDR3 length: 13 residues. The germline V gene has CDR1 SGHTA and CDR2 FQGNSA. The CDR3 loop is CASSYTTRDTQYF. CDR3 DNA sequence: TGTGCCAGCAGCTACACGACCCGGGATACGCAGTATTTT. The full variable domain, its missing parts supplied by reference TRBV7-2 and TRBJ2-3, is GAGVSQSPSNKVTEKGKDVELRCDPISGHTALYWYRQSLGQGLEFLIYFQGNSAPDKSGLPSDRFSAERTGGSVSTLTIQRTQQEDSAVYLCASSYTTRDTQYFGPGTRLTVL.

This sequence joins TRBV7-2 and TRBJ2-1; 9 bases fit TRBD2. The V segment lost 7 bases and the J segment 4 bases; nucleotides outside the gene matches: 5. The CDR3 has 14 amino acids. Per germline, CDR1 SGHTA and CDR2 FQGNSA. The CDR3 spells CASNPLAGYNEQFF. The CDR3 nucleotides are TGTGCCAGCAACCCGCTAGCGGGATACAATGAGCAGTTCTTC.

The genes are TRBV7-2 and TRBJ2-5; the D gene is possibly TRBD1 (5 bases). The CDR3 spans 14 residues. Germline lookup yields CDR1 SGHTA and CDR2 FQGNSA. Trimming cost V 3 bases and J 2 bases, with 10 bases left between them. CDR3 residues: CASSFLGRQETQYF. The CDR3 DNA follows: TGTGCCAGCAGCTTCTTGGGGCGGCAAGAGACCCAGTACTTC.

The sample holds a few counts of this clonotype. The chain has TRBV7-9 and TRBJ2-2; unclear D gene. V was cut by 3 bases and J by 3 bases, with 5 bases left in between. The CDR3 is 13 amino acids. Germline CDR1 reads SEHNR; CDR2 reads FQNEAQ (reference sequence). For the CDR3, the DNA is TGTGCCAGCAGCTTCGGAGACACCGGGGAGCTGTTTTTT. The encoded protein is CASSFGDTGELFF.

The chain is built from TRBV4-3 and TRBJ2-1; 10 bases are shared with TRBD2. Germline CDR1 LGHNA, CDR2 YSLEER. CDR3 size: 18 residues. V lost 3 bases to trimming and J lost 0 bases; unmatched junction nucleotides: 8. Here the CDR3 DNA reads TGCGCCAGCAGCCAGCGCGCGTCTAGCGGGGGCTCCTACAATGAGCAGTTCTTC. Translated: CASSQRASSGGSYNEQFF.

This clonotype was observed a few times. V is TRBV29-1 and J is TRBJ2-3; the D gene is possibly TRBD1 (5 bases). The CDR3 is 14 residues long. Trimming removed 7 bases at V and 0 bases at J, with 14 bases between. Per the germline V gene, CDR1 is SQVTM and CDR2 is ANQGSEA. The CDR3 sequence: CSGRRASSTDTQYF. CDR3 nucleotides: TGCAGCGGCCGCAGGGCATCTAGCACAGATACGCAGTATTTT.

This clonotype was seen more than once but under ten times. The rearrangement uses TRBV7-9 and TRBJ2-1; the match to TRBD2 covers 8 bases. The CDR3 is made up of 16 amino acids. CDR1 and CDR2 from the germline V gene are SEHNR and FQNEAQ (reference sequence). J lost 7 bases, V lost 1 base, and 9 bases had no gene match. The CDR3 loop reads CASSLGAGAPKNEQFF. CDR3 nucleotides: TGTGCCAGCAGCTTAGGAGCGGGGGCCCCTAAGAATGAGCAGTTCTTC.

In its sample, this clonotype was seen a few times. The gene calls are TRBV6-1 and TRBJ2-2, with no clear D. Germline lookup yields CDR1 MNHNS and CDR2 SASEGT. V lost 4 bases, J lost 5 bases, and 11 bases lay in between. The length of the CDR3 is 14 residues. For the CDR3, the DNA is TGTGCCAGCAGTGGTCGATTACTTACCGGGGAGCTGTTTTTT. It specifies CASSGRLLTGELFF.

As concerns this clonotype: An end of the junction differs from the germline gene, which may be a read error. The chain uses TRBV7-9 and TRBJ2-7; weak D call: TRBD2 (5 bases). The CDR3 covers 14 residues. The germline gives CDR1 SEHNR, CDR2 FQNEAQ (reference sequence). CDR3 bases: TGTGCCACCAGCGAGGCGGGCCTACCCTACGAGCAGTACTTC. Encoded protein: CATSEAGLPYEQYF.

This clonotype was seen only a few times. The chain combines TRBV7-8 with TRBJ2-6, with 7 bases lining up with TRBD1. Trimming cost V 5 bases and J 0 bases; bases outside gene matches: 7. In germline, CDR1 is SGHVS, CDR2 FQNEAQ. The CDR3 has 17 residues. The chain's CDR3 is CASSTGTAVSGANVLTF. The CDR3 bases are TGTGCCAGCAGCACCGGGACAGCGGTCTCTGGGGCCAACGTCCTGACTTTC. The full variable domain, its missing parts supplied by reference TRBV7-8 and TRBJ2-6, is GAGVSQSPRYKVAKRGQDVALRCDPISGHVSLFWYQQALGQGPEFLTYFQNEAQLDKSGLPSDRFFAERPEGSVSTLKIQRTQQEDSAVYLCASSTGTAVSGANVLTFGAGSRLTVL.

This chain uses TRBV7-2 with TRBJ2-1; no definite D call. This CDR3 contains 13 residues. Germline V CDR1 and CDR2: SGHTA, FQGNSA. Trimming pared 3 bases from V and 2 bases from J, leaving 5 bases between. The CDR3 region is CASSLEPYNEQFF. CDR3 nucleotides: TGTGCCAGCAGCTTGGAACCCTACAATGAGCAGTTCTTC.

This chain uses TRBV5-1 with TRBJ2-7; unclear D gene. Germline V gene data show CDR1 as SGHRS and CDR2 as YFSETQ. The V and J ends lost 4 bases and 0 bases respectively, with 17 bases between them. This CDR3 is built from 16 residues. The CDR3 spells CASSPFPWGSSYEQYF. The CDR3 DNA reads as TGCGCCAGCAGCCCCTTCCCGTGGGGAAGCTCCTACGAGCAGTACTTC.

The V call is TRBV4-1, the J call TRBJ2-4; TRBD1 matches 7 bases. Trimming at V came to 1 base and at J to 2 bases, leaving 5 bases not matched to a gene. This CDR3 is built from 16 residues. Germline V gene sequence: CDR1 MGHRA, CDR2 YSYEKL. The CDR3 loop is CASSQGRGQSKNIQYF. For the CDR3, the DNA is TGCGCCAGCAGCCAAGGTCGGGGACAGTCCAAAAACATTCAGTACTTC.

This chain connects TRBV4-3 to TRBJ1-2, with 8 nucleotides matching TRBD1. Trimming cost V 4 bases and J 0 bases; bases outside gene matches: 4. The CDR3 contains 15 residues. In germline, CDR1 is LGHNA, CDR2 YSLEER. The chain's CDR3 is CASSPHRGANYGYTF. As DNA, the CDR3 is TGCGCCAGCAGCCCGCACAGGGGGGCTAACTATGGCTACACCTTC.

The chain recombines TRBV7-2 with TRBJ1-3, with D unresolved. V shed 5 bases and J shed 4 bases, with 9 bases lying between them. CDR1 and CDR2 from the germline V gene are SGHTA and FQGNSA. The CDR3 sequence is 13 residues long. The chain's CDR3 is CASSTRRGNTIYF. The CDR3 bases are TGTGCCAGCAGCACCCGAAGGGGAAACACCATATATTTT.

This clonotype has more than one count but fewer than ten. V gene TRBV7-2 combines with J gene TRBJ2-1; TRBD1 aligns across 9 bases. The V gene end was trimmed by 0 bases and the J gene end by 3 bases; junction bases not matched to a gene: 3. Germline V lookup: CDR1 SGHTA, CDR2 FQGNSA. The CDR3 is 16 amino acids. The CDR3 sequence is CASSLATGGVYNEQFF. The CDR3 bases are TGTGCCAGCAGCTTAGCGACAGGGGGAGTCTACAATGAGCAGTTCTTC.

This clonotype was counted a few times. V is TRBV10-3 and J is TRBJ1-1; 7 bases align to TRBD1. Germline V CDR1 and CDR2: ENHRY, SYGVKD. The CDR3 sequence is 14 residues long. The ends lost 7 bases at V and 7 bases at J; junction bases unmatched: 12. The CDR3 bases are TGTGCCATCACCCTAGGACAGGATGGCAGTGAAGCTTTCTTT. Amino acids: CAITLGQDGSEAFF.

J is TRBJ2-2 and V is TRBV6-1; 7 nucleotides agree with TRBD1. This CDR3 comprises 16 residues. V lost 6 bases and J lost 6; bases outside the gene matches: 13. Germline V gene lookup returns CDR1 MNHNS and CDR2 SASEGT. This CDR3 reads CASRPSETGLAGELFF. The CDR3 nucleotides read TGTGCCAGCAGACCATCCGAGACAGGGCTCGCCGGGGAGCTGTTTTTT.

This clonotype was seen more than once but under ten times. This chain uses TRBV20-1 with TRBJ2-4; no firm D call. The ends were cut back, 0 bases at V and 1 base at J, with 13 bases in the middle. Germline CDR1 DFQATT, CDR2 SNEGSKA (reference sequence). The CDR3 contains 16 residues. The CDR3 region is CSARDPLGRAKNIQYF. The CDR3, as DNA: TGCAGTGCTAGAGACCCCCTTGGCAGGGCCAAAAACATTCAGTACTTC.